The present entry profiles one TCR beta chain with its context. The data originate from a study of T-cell reconstitution after alpha-beta-depleted transplantation in children. V shed 3 bases, J shed 2 bases, and the junction held 5 bases outside the gene matches. Germline V gene data show CDR1 as MNHNS and CDR2 as SASEGT. The CDR3 runs 15 residues. It was with unique molecular identifiers that the TCRbeta library was prepared. TCRdb analysed the PCR reads with MiXCR anew, one entry per CDR3 protein. The sample records more than 450,000 distinct CDR3 sequences, 15% to 20% being singletons. The chain employs TRBV6-1 and TRBJ2-7, with 9 bases lining up with TRBD1. The TCR comes from a human donor who donated a stem cell graft to a child with acute lymphoblastic leukemia. The specimen comprised PBMCs from the stem cell graft donor, sampled from the stem cell graft. DNA of the CDR3: TGTGCCAGCAGTGATACCGGGACAGGGCCCTACGAGCAGTACTTC. Amino acid sequence: CASSDTGTGPYEQYF.